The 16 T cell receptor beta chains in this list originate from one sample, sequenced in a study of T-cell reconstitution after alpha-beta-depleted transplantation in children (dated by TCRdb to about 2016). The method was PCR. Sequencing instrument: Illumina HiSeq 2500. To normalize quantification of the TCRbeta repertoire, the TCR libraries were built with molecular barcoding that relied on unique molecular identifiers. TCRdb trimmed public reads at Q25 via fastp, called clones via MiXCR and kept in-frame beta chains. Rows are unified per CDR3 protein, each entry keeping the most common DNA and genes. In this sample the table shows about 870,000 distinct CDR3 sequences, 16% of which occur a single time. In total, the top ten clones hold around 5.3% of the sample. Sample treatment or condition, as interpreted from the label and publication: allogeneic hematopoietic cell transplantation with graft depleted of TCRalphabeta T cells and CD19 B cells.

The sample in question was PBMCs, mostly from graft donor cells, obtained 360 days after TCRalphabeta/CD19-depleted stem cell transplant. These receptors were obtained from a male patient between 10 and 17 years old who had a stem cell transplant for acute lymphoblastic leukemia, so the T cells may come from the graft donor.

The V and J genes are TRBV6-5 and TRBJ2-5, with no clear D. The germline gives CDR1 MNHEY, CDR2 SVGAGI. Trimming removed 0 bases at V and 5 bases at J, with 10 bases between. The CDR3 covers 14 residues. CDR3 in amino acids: CASSYSTVVETQYF. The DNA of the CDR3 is TGTGCCAGCAGTTACTCGACCGTGGTCGAGACCCAGTACTTC.

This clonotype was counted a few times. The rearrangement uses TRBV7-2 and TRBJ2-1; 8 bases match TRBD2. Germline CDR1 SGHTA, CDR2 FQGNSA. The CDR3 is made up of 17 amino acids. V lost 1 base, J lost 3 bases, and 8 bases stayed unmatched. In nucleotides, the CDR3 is TGTGCCAGCAGCTTAGGGGGGGTAGCGGGAATCTACAATGAGCAGTTCTTC. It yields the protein CASSLGGVAGIYNEQFF.

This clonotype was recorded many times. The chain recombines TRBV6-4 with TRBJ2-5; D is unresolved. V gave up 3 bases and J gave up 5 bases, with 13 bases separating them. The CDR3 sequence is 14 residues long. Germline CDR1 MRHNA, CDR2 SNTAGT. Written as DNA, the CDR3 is TGTGCCAGCAGTGAGGCTTTTTCACAGGAGACCCAGTACTTC. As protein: CASSEAFSQETQYF.

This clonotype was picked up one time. The CDR3 protein is CASSPEWGGYNEQFF. The CDR3 DNA reads TGTGCCAGCAGCCCAGAATGGGGCGGCTACAATGAGCAGTTCTTC. V gene TRBV11-2 combines with J gene TRBJ2-1; possibly TRBD1 for D (5 bases). The CDR3 length is 15 residues. Germline CDR1 SGHAT, CDR2 FQNNGV. Between the trimmed V and J ends, which lost 5 bases and 3 bases, there was a span of 14 bases.

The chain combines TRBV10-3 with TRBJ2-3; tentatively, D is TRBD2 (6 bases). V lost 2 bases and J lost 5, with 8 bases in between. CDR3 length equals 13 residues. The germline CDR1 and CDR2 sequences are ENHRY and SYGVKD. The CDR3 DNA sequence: TGTGCCATCAGTGAGCGGGAGTTAGATACGCAGTATTTT. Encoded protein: CAISERELDTQYF.

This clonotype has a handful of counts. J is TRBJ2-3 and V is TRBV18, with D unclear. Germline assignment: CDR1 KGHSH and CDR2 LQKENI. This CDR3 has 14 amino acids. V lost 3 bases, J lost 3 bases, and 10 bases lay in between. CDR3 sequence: CASSPFFLTDTQYF. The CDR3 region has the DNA TGTGCCAGCTCACCTTTTTTCCTGACAGATACGCAGTATTTT.

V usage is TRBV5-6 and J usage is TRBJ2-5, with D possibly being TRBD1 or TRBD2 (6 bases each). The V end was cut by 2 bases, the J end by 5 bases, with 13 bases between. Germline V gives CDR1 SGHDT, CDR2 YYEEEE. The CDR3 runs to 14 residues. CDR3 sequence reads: CASSFGGSRETQYF. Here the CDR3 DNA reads TGTGCCAGCAGCTTCGGGGGCAGCCGGGAGACCCAGTACTTC.

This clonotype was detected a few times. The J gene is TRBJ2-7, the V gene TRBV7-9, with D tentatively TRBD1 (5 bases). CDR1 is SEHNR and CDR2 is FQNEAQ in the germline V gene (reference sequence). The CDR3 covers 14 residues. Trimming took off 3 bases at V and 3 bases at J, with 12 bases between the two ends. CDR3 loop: CASSFAGLFYEQYF. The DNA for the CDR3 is TGTGCCAGCAGCTTCGCAGGGCTCTTCTACGAGCAGTACTTC.

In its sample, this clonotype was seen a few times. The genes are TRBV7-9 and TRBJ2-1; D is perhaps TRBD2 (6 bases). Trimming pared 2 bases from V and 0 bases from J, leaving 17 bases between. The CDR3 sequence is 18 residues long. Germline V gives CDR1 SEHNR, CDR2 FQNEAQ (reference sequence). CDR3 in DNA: TGTGCCAGCAGCTTACGGCCACTAGCCCGGAGCTCCTACAATGAGCAGTTCTTC. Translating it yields CASSLRPLARSSYNEQFF. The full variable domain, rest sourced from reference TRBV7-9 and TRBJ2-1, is DTGVSQNPRHKITKRGQNVTFRCDPISEHNRLYWYRQTLGQGPEFLTYFQNEAQLEKSRLLSDRFSAERPKGSFSTLEIQRTEQGDSAMYLCASSLRPLARSSYNEQFFGPGTRLTVL.

The CDR3 protein is CASSFVAGVRNEQFF. The CDR3 nucleotides read TGTGCCAGCAGCTTTGTAGCGGGAGTACGTAATGAGCAGTTCTTC. The chain uses TRBV7-6 and TRBJ2-1, with TRBD2 identical over 9 bases. Germline values: CDR1 SGHVS, CDR2 FNYEAQ. Trimming cost V 3 bases and J 7 bases; bases outside gene matches: 7. This CDR3 is built from 15 residues.

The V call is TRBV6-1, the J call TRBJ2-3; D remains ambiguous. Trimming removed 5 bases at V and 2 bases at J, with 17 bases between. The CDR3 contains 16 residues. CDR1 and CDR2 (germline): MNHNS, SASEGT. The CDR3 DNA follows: TGTGCCAGCAGTCCTGGGCTCCACCCCATCACAGATACGCAGTATTTT. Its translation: CASSPGLHPITDTQYF.

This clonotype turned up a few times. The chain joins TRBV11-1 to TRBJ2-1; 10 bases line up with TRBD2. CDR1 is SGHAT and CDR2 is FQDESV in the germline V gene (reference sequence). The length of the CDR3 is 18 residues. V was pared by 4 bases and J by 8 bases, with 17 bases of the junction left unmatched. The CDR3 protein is CASSSEGSSGRFLDEQFF. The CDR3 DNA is TGTGCCAGCAGCTCGGAAGGTTCTAGCGGGAGATTTCTGGATGAGCAGTTCTTC.

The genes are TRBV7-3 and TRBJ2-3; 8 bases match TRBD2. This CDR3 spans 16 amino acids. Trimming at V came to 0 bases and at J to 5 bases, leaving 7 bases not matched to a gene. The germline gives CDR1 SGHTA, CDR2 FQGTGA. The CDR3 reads CASSLTSGMRGDTQYF. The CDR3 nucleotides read TGTGCCAGCAGCTTAACTAGCGGGATGAGAGGAGATACGCAGTATTTT.

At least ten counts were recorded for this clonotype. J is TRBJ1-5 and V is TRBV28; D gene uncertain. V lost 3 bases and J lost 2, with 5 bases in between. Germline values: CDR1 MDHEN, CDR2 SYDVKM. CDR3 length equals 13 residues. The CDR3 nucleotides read TGTGCCAGCAGTTTTCTGGGCAATCAGCCCCAGCATTTT. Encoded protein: CASSFLGNQPQHF.

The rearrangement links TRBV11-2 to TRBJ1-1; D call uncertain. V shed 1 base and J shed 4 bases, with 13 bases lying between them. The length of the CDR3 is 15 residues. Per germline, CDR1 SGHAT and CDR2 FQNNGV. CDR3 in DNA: TGTGCCAGCAGCTTAGTCGGCCAAGGGATCACTGAAGCTTTCTTT. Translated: CASSLVGQGITEAFF.

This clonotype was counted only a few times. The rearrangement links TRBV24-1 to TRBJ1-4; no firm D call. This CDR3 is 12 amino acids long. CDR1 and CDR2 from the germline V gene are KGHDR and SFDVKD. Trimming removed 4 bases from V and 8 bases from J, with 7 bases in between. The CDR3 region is CATSEGWEKLFF. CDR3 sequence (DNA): TGTGCCACCAGTGAAGGGTGGGAAAAACTGTTTTTT.